These 28 T cell receptor beta chains originate from one sample sequenced in a study of blood T cell repertoires in COVID-19. The method was immunoSEQ multiplex PCR; TCRdb's version includes in-frame clones alone and lacks a portion of them. Of under 200,000 clones listed, approximately 80% are singletons. Sequences were obtained from PBMCs or T cells enriched from blood (not recorded which). The receptors come from a woman aged 55-69 years with acute COVID-19.

This chain joins TRBV18 and TRBJ1-5; D remains ambiguous. Germline V gives CDR1 KGHSH, CDR2 LQKENI. V was shortened by 6 bases and J by 5 bases, with 17 bases between the two germline ends. There are 15 residues in the CDR3. Here the CDR3 reads CASSPSLGEDQPQHF. CDR3 DNA sequence: TGTGCCAGCTCTCCTTCTCTCGGCGAGGATCAGCCCCAGCATTTT.

The table lists this clone with a count of one. This chain connects TRBV11-3 to TRBJ2-5, with 10 bases identical to TRBD2. CDR3 length equals 13 residues. The germline V gene encodes CDR1 SGHNT and CDR2 YENEEA. Unmatched junction bases numbered 4, after V lost 10 bases and J lost 2 bases. This chain's CDR3 is CATSAGGQETQYF. CDR3 DNA: TGTGCCACTTCAGCGGGGGGGCAAGAGACCCAGTACTTC.

The V call is TRBV15, the J call TRBJ2-2, with 11 positions matching TRBD2. V trimming: 6 bases; J trimming: 1 base; junction bases outside the gene matches: 4. The CDR3 is 16 residues long. Germline CDR1 reads LNHNV; CDR2 reads YYDKDF (reference sequence). CDR3 amino acids: CATRISGGVNTGELFF. The CDR3 DNA follows: TGTGCCACCAGGATTAGCGGGGGGGTGAACACCGGGGAGCTGTTTTTT.

The CDR3 sequence is CASQLETGGLEQPQHF. In DNA, the CDR3 is TGTGCCAGCCAACTAGAGACAGGGGGCCTAGAACAGCCCCAGCATTTT. The chain combines TRBV28 with TRBJ1-5; 10 nucleotides line up with TRBD1. Germline V CDR1 and CDR2: MDHEN, SYDVKM. V was clipped by 8 bases and J by 7 bases; unmatched bases: 14. The CDR3 sequence is 16 residues long.

This chain connects TRBV28 to TRBJ2-6; the match to TRBD1 covers 8 bases. Germline CDR1 MDHEN, CDR2 SYDVKM. The CDR3 extends over 18 amino acids. With 6 bases clipped from V and 2 bases from J, the junction kept 12 bases outside the gene matches. The CDR3 here is CASSPEGRGLAGANVLTF. The CDR3 bases are TGTGCCAGCAGCCCTGAGGGCAGGGGGCTAGCTGGGGCCAACGTCCTGACTTTC. Looking up the rest from reference TRBV28 and TRBJ2-6 gives the full variable domain: DVKVTQSSRYLVKRTGEKVFLECVQDMDHENMFWYRQDPGLGLRLIYFSYDVKMKEKGDIPEGYSVSREKKERFSLILESASTNQTSMYLCASSPEGRGLAGANVLTFGAGSRLTVL.

This chain connects TRBV5-6 to TRBJ2-2; 7 bases agree with TRBD2. Germline CDR1 SGHDT, CDR2 YYEEEE. With V trimmed by 0 bases and J by 1 base, 6 bases remained unmatched. The CDR3 is 17 amino acids. The CDR3 DNA reads as TGTGCCAGCAGCTTGGCAACCCAGCGGGGGAACACCGGGGAGCTGTTTTTT. It encodes CASSLATQRGNTGELFF.

This clone has at least ten counts. This rearrangement joins TRBV19 to TRBJ1-2, with D unclear. The germline gives CDR1 LNHDA, CDR2 SQIVND (reference sequence). The CDR3 loop spans 15 amino acids. V lost 0 bases to trimming and J lost 7 bases, with 15 bases between them. The CDR3 here is CASSIDHASSGGYTF. As DNA, the CDR3 is TGTGCCAGTAGTATAGACCACGCTTCCTCCGGTGGCTACACCTTC. The full variable domain, rest sourced from reference TRBV19 and TRBJ1-2, is DGGITQSPKYLFRKEGQNVTLSCEQNLNHDAMYWYRQDPGQGLRLIYYSQIVNDFQKGDIAEGYSVSREKKESFPLTVTSAQKNPTAFYLCASSIDHASSGGYTFGSGTRLTVV.

V usage is TRBV5-8 and J usage is TRBJ1-2; no firm D call. Trimming stripped 1 base from V and 1 base from J, with 17 bases between. Germline-derived CDR1 and CDR2 are SGHTS and YDEGEE. The CDR3 extends over 17 amino acids. The CDR3 region has the DNA TGTGCCAGCAGCTTGATTCAGGCGACGGATTATAACTATGGCTACACCTTC. This gives the protein CASSLIQATDYNYGYTF. The entire variable domain, with the rest obtained from reference TRBV5-8 and TRBJ1-2, is as follows: EAGVTQSPTHLIKTRGQQATLRCSPISGHTSVYWYQQALGLGLQFLLWYDEGEERNRGNFPPRFSGRQFPNYSSELNVNALELEDSALYLCASSLIQATDYNYGYTFGSGTRLTVV.

The chain carries TRBV5-4 and TRBJ2-7; TRBD1 might be the D (6 bases). The CDR3 spans 15 residues. Trimming removed 0 bases at V and 4 bases at J, with 14 bases between. Germline V gene sequence: CDR1 SGHNT, CDR2 YYREEE (reference sequence). CDR3 sequence (DNA): TGTGCCAGCAGCTTGGAGGACAGATCAGGTTACGAGCAGTACTTC. Translating it yields CASSLEDRSGYEQYF.

The chain couples TRBV19 to TRBJ1-5; 11 bases agree with TRBD1. The CDR3 spans 18 residues. V gave up 1 base and J gave up 7 bases; unmatched junction bases: 12. Germline V gene data show CDR1 as LNHDA and CDR2 as SQIVND (reference sequence). The chain's CDR3 is CASSIGRTGGGRGQPQHF. The CDR3 DNA follows: TGTGCCAGTAGTATAGGGAGGACAGGGGGCGGAAGGGGCCAGCCCCAGCATTTT.

This CDR3 reads CAWGRLGNTIYF. The CDR3 nucleotides are TGTGCCTGGGGGAGACTTGGAAACACCATATATTTT. This chain uses TRBV30 with TRBJ1-3; D ambiguous. Germline V lookup: CDR1 GTSNPN, CDR2 SVGIG (reference sequence). CDR3 size: 12 residues. Between the trimmed V and J ends, which lost 5 bases and 3 bases, there was a span of 8 bases.

This chain joins TRBV2 and TRBJ2-1, with 13 bases lining up with TRBD2. Germline V gene sequence: CDR1 SNHLY, CDR2 FYNNEI. This CDR3 contains 15 residues. V shed 4 bases, J shed 8 bases, and the junction held 5 bases outside the gene matches. The CDR3 nucleotides are TGTGCCAGCAGTGTGACTAGCGGGAGGAATTATGAGCAGTTCTTC. Protein: CASSVTSGRNYEQFF. Complete variable domain (other parts from reference TRBV2 and TRBJ2-1): EPEVTQTPSHQVTQMGQEVILRCVPISNHLYFYWYRQILGQKVEFLVSFYNNEISEKSEIFDDQFSVERPDGSNFTLKIRSTKLEDSAMYFCASSVTSGRNYEQFFGPGTRLTVL.

The CDR3 reads CASSELRSHTDTQYF. As DNA, the CDR3 is TGTGCCAGCAGTGAACTTCGGTCTCACACAGATACGCAGTATTTT. The V gene is TRBV6-1, the J gene TRBJ2-3; D uncertain. The CDR3 is 15 residues long. The germline gives CDR1 MNHNS, CDR2 SASEGT. The V end was cut by 2 bases, the J end by 2 bases, with 11 bases between.

As DNA, the CDR3 is TGTGCCAGCGGCCCGGTAAGGAGGGCCACCGAGCAGTTCTTC. Translated, it gives CASGPVRRATEQFF. V gene TRBV27 combines with J gene TRBJ2-1, with D tentatively TRBD2 (6 bases). The CDR3 has 14 amino acids. Germline CDR1 reads MNHEY; CDR2 reads SMNVEV (reference sequence). Trimming shortened V by 8 bases and J by 10 bases, and 21 bases separated the two germline ends.

The V call is TRBV3-1 (or the pseudogene TRBV3-2), the J call TRBJ2-4; D perhaps matches TRBD1 (6 bases). In germline, CDR1 is LGHDT, CDR2 YNNKEL (reference sequence). This CDR3 contains 16 residues. The ends were cut back, 2 bases at V and 3 bases at J, with 14 bases in the middle. The chain's CDR3 is CASSQYREGGKNIQYF. The CDR3 DNA is TGTGCCAGCAGCCAATACAGGGAAGGAGGCAAAAACATTCAGTACTTC.

The chain is built from TRBV28 and TRBJ2-1; D possibly corresponds to TRBD1 (6 bases). V lost 2 bases and J lost 16, with 15 bases in between. The CDR3 totals 12 residues. Germline CDR1 reads MDHEN; CDR2 reads SYDVKM. Here the CDR3 reads CASSLRRGGNFF. The CDR3 DNA sequence: TGTGCCAGCAGTTTACGTAGAGGGGGTAATTTCTTC.

This chain uses TRBV5-6 with TRBJ2-5; D is ambiguous. Germline assignment: CDR1 SGHDT and CDR2 YYEEEE. V was trimmed by 7 bases and J by 4 bases, leaving 11 bases between them. There are 12 residues in the CDR3. CDR3 in amino acids: CASRYPGETQYF. The CDR3 DNA reads TGTGCCAGCCGCTATCCAGGAGAGACCCAGTACTTC.

The chain links TRBV9 to TRBJ2-5; 11 nucleotides line up with TRBD2. The CDR3 is made up of 18 amino acids. J was trimmed by 3 bases and V by 0 bases; bases with no gene match: 10. CDR1 is SGDLS and CDR2 is YYNGEE in the germline V gene. The CDR3 DNA reads as TGTGCCAGCAGCGTAGCGGTTAGCGTGACTAGCGGGGAAGAGACCCAGTACTTC. Translated: CASSVAVSVTSGEETQYF.

This chain connects TRBV19 to TRBJ2-7; D gene ambiguous. CDR3 size: 14 residues. CDR1 is LNHDA and CDR2 is SQIVND in the germline V gene (reference sequence). Trimming took 7 bases from V and 0 from J, leaving 13 bases between them. As DNA, the CDR3 is TGTGCCAGTACCCCAGACTTCCCCTCCTACGAGCAGTACTTC. Protein sequence: CASTPDFPSYEQYF.

The genes are TRBV7-6 and TRBJ1-1; TRBD1 is a possible D gene (5 bases). The CDR3 length is 15 residues. CDR1 is SGHVS, CDR2 FNYEAQ, per germline. Trimming removed 1 base at V and 2 bases at J, with 11 bases between. CDR3 in amino acids: CASSLGGVSNTEAFF. CDR3 DNA: TGTGCCAGCAGCTTAGGGGGGGTTTCCAACACTGAAGCTTTCTTT.

This clone was detected only a few times. V and J are TRBV19 and TRBJ1-2; 7 bases agree with TRBD1. The J segment lost 4 bases and the V segment lost 3 bases, leaving 8 bases of the junction unmatched. Germline assignment: CDR1 LNHDA and CDR2 SQIVND (reference sequence). This CDR3 region has 15 residues. In DNA, the CDR3 is TGTGCCAGTAGTATTGGCTCGGACAGGCCCTATGGCTACACCTTC. This translates into CASSIGSDRPYGYTF.

The chain carries TRBV6-5 and TRBJ1-6; D may be TRBD1 (5 bases). The V gene lost 6 bases and the J gene lost 3 bases, with 12 bases spanning the gap. The CDR3 is 15 amino acids. Germline CDR1 and CDR2: MNHEY and SVGAGI. The CDR3, as DNA: TGTGCCAGCAGAGACAGCCGCCTCTATAATTCACCCCTCCACTTT. Amino acid sequence: CASRDSRLYNSPLHF.

The V and J genes are TRBV7-9 and TRBJ2-1; maybe TRBD2 (6 bases). With 5 bases removed from V and 4 bases from J, the gap between germline ends came to 15 bases. The length of the CDR3 is 15 residues. In germline, CDR1 is SEHNR, CDR2 FQNEAQ (reference sequence). The CDR3 protein is CASSRDGGGYNEQFF. The CDR3 nucleotides read TGTGCCAGCAGCCGAGACGGGGGTGGATACAATGAGCAGTTCTTC.

The CDR3: CASCLLTSGSQDEQFF. The CDR3 nucleotides are TGCGCCAGCTGCCTCCTAACTAGCGGGAGTCAGGATGAGCAGTTCTTC. This chain connects TRBV5-1 to TRBJ2-1, with TRBD2 matching over 11 bases. The CDR3 length is 16 residues. CDR1 and CDR2 (germline): SGHRS, YFSETQ. With 7 bases clipped from V and 8 bases from J, the junction kept 14 bases outside the gene matches.

The V and J genes are TRBV7-8 and TRBJ2-3; 7 nucleotides line up with TRBD1. With 3 bases clipped from V and 5 bases from J, the junction kept 11 bases outside the gene matches. The CDR3 spans 16 residues. The germline V gene encodes CDR1 SGHVS and CDR2 FQNEAQ. CDR3 coding DNA: TGTGCCAGCAGCTTCTCGACAGGGCCCCCTGTAGATACGCAGTATTTT. Translating it yields CASSFSTGPPVDTQYF.

The chain has TRBV5-1 and TRBJ1-1; 8 bases are a match to TRBD1. The V segment lost 1 base and the J segment 2 bases; nucleotides outside the gene matches: 4. This CDR3 has 15 residues. The germline V gene has CDR1 SGHRS and CDR2 YFSETQ. CDR3: CASSLTGQENTEAFF. In DNA form, the CDR3 reads TGCGCCAGCAGCTTGACGGGACAGGAAAACACTGAAGCTTTCTTT. Full variable domain (outside the CDR3, taken from reference TRBV5-1 and TRBJ1-1): KAGVTQTPRYLIKTRGQQVTLSCSPISGHRSVSWYQQTPGQGLQFLFEYFSETQRNKGNFPGRFSGRQFSNSRSEMNVSTLELGDSALYLCASSLTGQENTEAFFGQGTRLTVV.

The chain's CDR3 is CASKGQSELAALFF. DNA of the CDR3: TGTGCCAGCAAGGGACAGTCCGAGTTGGCGGCACTGTTTTTT. The rearrangement joins TRBV6-5 to TRBJ1-4, with 7 nucleotides matching TRBD1. V shed 7 bases, J shed 13 bases, and the junction held 15 bases outside the gene matches. This CDR3 comprises 14 residues. Looked up from germline, CDR1 is MNHEY and CDR2 is SVGAGI.

The rearrangement uses TRBV18 and TRBJ1-3, with D uncertain. CDR1 is KGHSH, CDR2 LQKENI, per germline. V was trimmed by 3 bases and J by 0 bases, leaving 9 bases between them. This CDR3 comprises 15 residues. For the CDR3, the DNA is TGTGCCAGCTCACCTGCCCGGGGCTCTGGAAACACCATATATTTT. This gives the protein CASSPARGSGNTIYF.